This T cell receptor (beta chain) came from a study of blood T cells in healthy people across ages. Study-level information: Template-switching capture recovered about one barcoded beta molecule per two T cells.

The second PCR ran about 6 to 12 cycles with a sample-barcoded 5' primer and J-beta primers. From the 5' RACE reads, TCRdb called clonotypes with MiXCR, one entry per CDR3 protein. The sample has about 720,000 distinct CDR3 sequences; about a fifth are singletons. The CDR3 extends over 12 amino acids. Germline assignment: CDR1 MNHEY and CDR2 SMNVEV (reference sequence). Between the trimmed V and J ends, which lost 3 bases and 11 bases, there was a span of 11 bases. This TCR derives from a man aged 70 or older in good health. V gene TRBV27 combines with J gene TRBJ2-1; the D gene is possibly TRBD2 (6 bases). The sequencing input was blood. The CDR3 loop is CASSFPAGQQFF. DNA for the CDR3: TGTGCCAGCAGTTTCCCTGCGGGGCAGCAGTTCTTC.